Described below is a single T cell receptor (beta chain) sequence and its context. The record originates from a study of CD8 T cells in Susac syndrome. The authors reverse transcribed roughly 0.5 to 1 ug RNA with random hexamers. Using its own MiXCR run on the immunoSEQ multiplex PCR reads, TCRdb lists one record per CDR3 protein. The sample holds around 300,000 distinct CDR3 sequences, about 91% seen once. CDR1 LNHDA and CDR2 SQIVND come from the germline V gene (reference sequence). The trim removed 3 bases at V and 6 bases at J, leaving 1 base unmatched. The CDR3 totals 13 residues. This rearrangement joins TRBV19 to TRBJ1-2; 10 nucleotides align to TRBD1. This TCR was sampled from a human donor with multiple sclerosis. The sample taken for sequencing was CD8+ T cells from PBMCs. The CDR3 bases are TGTGCCAGTAGTATGACAGGGGGCCATGGCTACACCTTC. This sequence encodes CASSMTGGHGYTF.